This TCR beta chain was profiled in a study of shared clonotypes between healthy human individuals. For the study at large: CD4 naive and CD4 memory each took three plates per donor, while CD8 naive took two and CD8 memory one.

Comments on this clone: Its antigen remains unknown.

Here immunoSEQ multiplex PCR was the method, and the copy in TCRdb shows in-frame clones only, minus some. The sample has 950,000 to 1,100,000 clones; about three quarters are singletons. Study conclusions and caveats: Larger estimated richness was generally recorded for naive subsets relative to memory subsets. Generation probabilities of non-shared clonotypes were lower (relative to those shared by all four donors).

This clonotype was sampled from a man between 18 and 35 years old in good health. Sequences were obtained from memory CD4+ T cells sorted from blood. As to subset: CD45RA-negative fraction.

CDR3 DNA: TGTGCCAGCAGCTTCGCGGCCGTAGCGGGCGAGCAGTTCTTC. This gives the protein CASSFAAVAGEQFF. The chain couples TRBV5-6 to TRBJ2-1; TRBD2 matches at 7 bases. This CDR3 has 14 amino acids. The V and J ends lost 2 bases and 10 bases, in that order; junction bases with no gene match: 9. The germline CDR1 and CDR2 sequences are SGHDT and YYEEEE.